The clone carrying this TCR beta chain has more than one count but fewer than ten. What it recognizes is unknown. Constant-region reverse primers amplified full-length variable regions, followed by semi-nested Nested Universal Primer A PCR. Via MiXCR, TCRdb re-called the 5' RACE reads, giving one row per CDR3 protein. The sample lists over 45,000 distinct CDR3 sequences; less than 30% were seen once. This CDR3 spans 16 amino acids. The V and J ends lost 0 bases and 6 bases, in that order; junction bases with no gene match: 6. Germline V CDR1 and CDR2: SGHRS, YFSETQ. Tregs were sorted as CD4+CD25+CD127-/low cells. Study-level results: Tumor Treg TCRs overlapped most with tumor naive CD4+ cells. The larger-cohort validation was restricted to a single TCR beta V-J rearrangement rather than whole repertoires. The TCR gene usage of tumor memory CD4+ T cells clustered together with blood and lymph node memory CD4+ cells and with lymph node naive CD4+ cells.

The specimen sequenced was tumor-infiltrating Tregs sorted from the breast tumor. The clonotype comes from a female donor with breast cancer. The chain has TRBV5-1 and TRBJ1-6, with 7 bases fitting TRBD1. CDR3 in amino acids: CASSLVYRGSNSPLHF. The CDR3 nucleotides are TGCGCCAGCAGCTTGGTTTACAGGGGAAGTAATTCACCCCTCCACTTT.